Listed below are T cell receptor beta chains from one sample, sequenced in a study of CD8+ T cells in alopecia areata. Assay used: immunoSEQ multiplex PCR; TCRdb lists only in-frame clones, some missing. The sample consists of some 150,000 clones, roughly 52% of them appearing once. Sample: CD8+ T cells sorted from blood, taken at week 4, from a patient treated with tofacitinib. The receptor source for this set is a human donor with alopecia areata. Both conserved end residues are part of each CDR3. The D gene is left open where the match is weak. Where a row states a size, it is once, few, many or the class of an expanded clone; other rows omit it.

d_call: TRBD1; clone_size: few; j_call: TRBJ1-2; v_call: TRBV30; cdr3_aa: CAWEPGQGYGYTF; cdr3_nt: TGTGCCTGGGAACCGGGACAGGGCTATGGCTACACCTTC
d_call: .; clone_size: .; j_call: TRBJ1-1; v_call: TRBV29-1; cdr3_aa: CSVTGWETTEAFF; cdr3_nt: TGCAGCGTCACAGGGTGGGAAACCACTGAAGCTTTCTTT
d_call: .; clone_size: .; j_call: TRBJ1-5; v_call: TRBV14; cdr3_aa: CASSLGPEGNQPQHF; cdr3_nt: TGTGCCAGCAGCCTTGGACCCGAGGGCAATCAGCCCCAGCATTTT
d_call: TRBD1; clone_size: .; j_call: TRBJ1-4; v_call: TRBV27; cdr3_aa: CASSLLGTDNEKLFF; cdr3_nt: TGTGCCAGCAGTCTCCTCGGGACAGATAATGAAAAACTGTTTTTT
d_call: TRBD2; clone_size: .; j_call: TRBJ2-2; v_call: TRBV4-1; cdr3_aa: CASSQSSSGGGELFF; cdr3_nt: TGCGCCAGCAGCCAGAGTTCTAGCGGAGGCGGGGAGCTGTTTTTT
d_call: .; clone_size: .; j_call: TRBJ1-2; v_call: TRBV7-8; cdr3_aa: CASSAFSGGDHYGYTF; cdr3_nt: TGTGCCAGCAGCGCATTCTCTGGTGGAGACCACTATGGCTACACCTTC
d_call: .; clone_size: .; j_call: TRBJ1-2; v_call: TRBV30; cdr3_aa: CAWSVFQAHGYTF; cdr3_nt: TGTGCCTGGAGTGTATTCCAAGCCCATGGCTACACCTTC
d_call: .; clone_size: few; j_call: TRBJ2-2; v_call: TRBV6-5; cdr3_aa: CASSYSARSAGELFF; cdr3_nt: TGTGCCAGCAGTTACTCGGCCAGGTCGGCCGGGGAGCTGTTTTTT
d_call: .; clone_size: few; j_call: TRBJ2-7; v_call: TRBV27; cdr3_aa: CASSPFWGEQYF; cdr3_nt: TGTGCCAGCAGCCCCTTCTGGGGCGAGCAGTACTTC
d_call: .; clone_size: once; j_call: TRBJ1-1; v_call: TRBV30; cdr3_aa: CAWGPLAEAFF; cdr3_nt: TGTGCCTGGGGGCCACTGGCTGAAGCTTTCTTT
d_call: TRBD1; clone_size: .; j_call: TRBJ2-7; v_call: TRBV9; cdr3_aa: CASSVAGTGFGEQYF; cdr3_nt: TGTGCCAGCAGCGTAGCAGGGACAGGGTTTGGCGAGCAGTACTTC
d_call: TRBD1; clone_size: .; j_call: TRBJ1-2; v_call: TRBV11-2; cdr3_aa: CASSPIKNTGDGYTF; cdr3_nt: TGTGCCAGCAGCCCAATTAAAAACACAGGGGATGGCTACACCTTC
d_call: .; clone_size: .; j_call: TRBJ2-7; v_call: TRBV27; cdr3_aa: CASSSLSGRQYF; cdr3_nt: TGTGCCAGCAGCTCCTTAAGCGGTAGGCAGTACTTC
d_call: TRBD2; clone_size: .; j_call: TRBJ2-5; v_call: TRBV5-1; cdr3_aa: CASSGGLHQETQYF; cdr3_nt: TGCGCCAGCTCCGGGGGACTACACCAAGAGACCCAGTACTTC
d_call: .; clone_size: .; j_call: TRBJ2-7; v_call: TRBV11-1; cdr3_aa: CASSEDPDRRGEQYF; cdr3_nt: TGTGCCAGCAGCGAAGATCCCGACCGGAGAGGCGAGCAGTACTTC
d_call: TRBD2; clone_size: .; j_call: TRBJ2-1; v_call: TRBV15; cdr3_aa: CATTLADYNEQFF; cdr3_nt: TGTGCCACCACACTAGCGGACTACAATGAGCAGTTCTTC
d_call: .; clone_size: .; j_call: TRBJ2-7; v_call: TRBV5-6; cdr3_aa: CASSSTSYEQYF; cdr3_nt: TGTGCCAGCAGCTCCACCTCCTACGAGCAGTACTTC
d_call: TRBD1; clone_size: .; j_call: TRBJ1-6; v_call: TRBV2; cdr3_aa: CASSEWPGGKDYNSPLHF; cdr3_nt: TGTGCCAGCAGTGAATGGCCAGGGGGCAAGGATTATAATTCACCCCTCCACTTT
d_call: .; clone_size: .; j_call: TRBJ2-2; v_call: TRBV5-6; cdr3_aa: CASSLGNLALELFF; cdr3_nt: TGTGCCAGCAGCTTGGGAAACTTGGCGCTCGAGCTGTTTTTT
d_call: TRBD1; clone_size: few; j_call: TRBJ2-5; v_call: TRBV27; cdr3_aa: CASSLQGTETQYF; cdr3_nt: TGTGCCAGCAGTCTACAGGGGACAGAGACCCAGTACTTC
d_call: .; clone_size: few; j_call: TRBJ1-6; v_call: TRBV27; cdr3_aa: CASSLTRDNSPLHF; cdr3_nt: TGTGCCAGCAGCCTTACCAGGGATAATTCACCCCTCCACTTT
d_call: .; clone_size: .; j_call: TRBJ2-2; v_call: TRBV5-1; cdr3_aa: CASRFGRDTGELFF; cdr3_nt: TGCGCCAGCAGATTTGGTCGGGACACCGGGGAGCTGTTTTTT
d_call: TRBD2; clone_size: .; j_call: TRBJ2-5; v_call: TRBV7-9; cdr3_aa: CASSLGTSGVQETQYF; cdr3_nt: TGTGCCAGCAGCTTAGGGACTAGCGGGGTACAAGAGACCCAGTACTTC
d_call: .; clone_size: .; j_call: TRBJ1-3; v_call: TRBV4-1; cdr3_aa: CASSHAGRASGNTIYF; cdr3_nt: TGCGCCAGCAGCCACGCCGGCAGGGCCTCTGGAAACACCATATATTTT
d_call: .; clone_size: .; j_call: TRBJ2-7; v_call: TRBV7-9; cdr3_aa: CASSPILLGAYEQYF; cdr3_nt: TGTGCCAGCAGCCCAATACTGCTAGGGGCTTACGAGCAGTACTTC
d_call: .; clone_size: .; j_call: TRBJ2-7; v_call: TRBV10-3; cdr3_aa: CAISESGAYEQYF; cdr3_nt: TGTGCCATCAGTGAGTCTGGAGCCTACGAGCAGTACTTC
d_call: .; clone_size: .; j_call: TRBJ2-3; v_call: TRBV13; cdr3_aa: CASRLGMASTDTQYF; cdr3_nt: TGTGCCAGCAGATTGGGGATGGCTAGCACAGATACGCAGTATTTT
d_call: .; clone_size: .; j_call: TRBJ2-1; v_call: TRBV11-2; cdr3_aa: CASSRQGGSYNEQFF; cdr3_nt: TGTGCCAGCAGCCGACAGGGAGGGTCCTACAATGAGCAGTTCTTC
d_call: TRBD1; clone_size: .; j_call: TRBJ1-2; v_call: TRBV5-1; cdr3_aa: CASSWTGTARGDHGYTF; cdr3_nt: TGCGCCAGCAGCTGGACCGGGACAGCGAGAGGGGATCATGGCTACACCTTC
d_call: .; clone_size: few; j_call: TRBJ2-2; v_call: TRBV6-5; cdr3_aa: CASSTTGELFF; cdr3_nt: TGTGCCAGCAGCACGACCGGGGAGCTGTTTTTT
d_call: .; clone_size: .; j_call: TRBJ1-3; v_call: TRBV2; cdr3_aa: CASSDSLDTIYF; cdr3_nt: TGTGCCAGCAGTGATTCTTTAGACACCATATATTTT